This entry is about one T cell receptor beta chain. As yet, its antigen is unknown. The sample comes from a study of blood T cells in healthy people across ages. CDR3 length: 14 amino acids. V was clipped by 8 bases and J by 5 bases; unmatched bases: 10. Looked up from germline, CDR1 is SQVTM and CDR2 is ANQGSEA. Overall study results and limits: Versus aged donors, long-lived donors had higher diversity and more naive CD4+ cells.

Then a second PCR, running roughly 7 to 12 cycles, was carried out with a sample-barcoded 5' primer and a J-beta primer mix. MiXCR, applied by TCRdb to the 5' RACE reads, yields one record per CDR3 protein. In the table there are about 1 million distinct CDR3 sequences, 40% to 45% of which are singletons. This receptor was obtained from a woman aged 55-70 years in good health. The specimen was blood. The chain combines TRBV29-1 with TRBJ1-2, with 11 bases that match TRBD1. The CDR3 nucleotides read TGCAGCATCCTCGGGACAGGGGGAGGATATGGCTACACCTTC. Translated, it gives CSILGTGGGYGYTF.